This T cell receptor (beta chain) was obtained from a study of neoadjuvant anti-PD-1 for oral cavity cancer. Study-wide results and caveats: Higher pretreatment Treg/Th17 ratios tracked higher pretreatment blood clonality.

Time point reported: after neoadjuvant nivolumab, at surgical resection. Cohort: HPV-negative, locally advanced oral cavity squamous cell carcinoma patients. No culture or expansion preceded analysis of these blood cells. On this clone itself: What it recognizes is unknown.

Some clones are missing from TCRdb's copy, which holds only in-frame ones; the method was immunoSEQ multiplex PCR. The sample has about 9,800 clones; about 60% are singletons. The germline CDR1 and CDR2 sequences are SGDLS and YYNGEE. The CDR3 loop spans 13 amino acids. Trimming pared 6 bases from V and 0 bases from J, leaving 9 bases between. The sequencing used PBMCs, collected after nivolumab (anti-PD-1) treatment. The chain is built from TRBV9 and TRBJ1-1, with D hard to call. The clonotype originates from a person between 40 and 80 years old with oral cavity squamous cell carcinoma. The CDR3 DNA follows: TGTGCCAGCACGGCGGACGTGAACACTGAAGCTTTCTTT. Protein product: CASTADVNTEAFF.